This T cell receptor (beta chain) was obtained from a study of blood T cells in healthy people across ages. A second PCR, run for 7 to 11 cycles, used a sample-barcoded 5' primer plus a J-beta primer mix. TCRdb passed the 5' RACE reads through MiXCR, listing each CDR3 protein once. The table lists fewer than 800,000 distinct CDR3 sequences, approximately 50% of them singletons. This CDR3 is 16 amino acids long. The germline gives CDR1 MNHNS, CDR2 SASEGT. V shed 2 bases, J shed 1 base, and the junction held 5 bases outside the gene matches. The sample was blood. The genes are TRBV6-1 and TRBJ2-4; 7 nucleotides align to TRBD1. The source of this sequence is an older woman in good health. This CDR3 reads CASSESSTGAKNIQYF. The DNA of the CDR3 is TGTGCCAGCAGTGAAAGCTCGACAGGGGCCAAAAACATTCAGTACTTC.